Listed below are T cell receptor beta chains from one sample, sequenced in a study of blood T cells in healthy people across ages. TCRdb itself ran the 5' RACE reads through MiXCR, one entry per CDR3 protein. Of about 1.4 million distinct CDR3 sequences listed, approximately 59% are singletons. Sequencing used blood. The source is a man younger than 35 in good health. The CDR3 runs from the conserved cysteine through the conserved F or W. Fields, in order: V gene, J gene, clone size, D gene, CDR3 protein, CDR3 DNA. A D gene is named only where the DNA matches it firmly. Some rows have no size entry. The others give once, few or many, or a class for an expanded clone.

V gene: TRBV5-1
J gene: TRBJ2-7
clone size: .
D gene: .
CDR3 protein: CASSLLARHYEQYF
CDR3 DNA: TGCGCCAGCAGCTTACTTGCGAGACACTACGAGCAGTACTTC

V gene: TRBV20-1
J gene: TRBJ2-3
clone size: once
D gene: .
CDR3 protein: CSAREAGSTDTQYF
CDR3 DNA: TGCAGTGCTAGAGAGGCGGGGAGCACAGATACGCAGTATTTT

V gene: TRBV29-1
J gene: TRBJ2-1
clone size: .
D gene: .
CDR3 protein: CSVDRRSASNEQFF
CDR3 DNA: TGCAGCGTTGATAGGCGGTCAGCTAGCAATGAGCAGTTCTTC

V gene: TRBV5-1
J gene: TRBJ2-7
clone size: .
D gene: .
CDR3 protein: CASSGRGAYEQYF
CDR3 DNA: TGCGCCAGCAGCGGCAGGGGGGCCTACGAGCAGTACTTC

V gene: TRBV27
J gene: TRBJ2-1
clone size: .
D gene: TRBD2
CDR3 protein: CASSFSGRSYNEQFF
CDR3 DNA: TGTGCCAGCAGCTTTAGCGGGAGGAGCTACAATGAGCAGTTCTTC

V gene: TRBV12-3/TRBV12-4
J gene: TRBJ2-7
clone size: few
D gene: .
CDR3 protein: CASRTVDYEQYF
CDR3 DNA: TGTGCCAGTCGTACAGTAGACTACGAGCAGTACTTC

V gene: TRBV4-1
J gene: TRBJ2-1
clone size: .
D gene: TRBD1
CDR3 protein: CASSQAGQGRDEQFF
CDR3 DNA: TGCGCCAGCAGCCAAGCGGGACAGGGTAGGGATGAGCAGTTCTTC

V gene: TRBV2
J gene: TRBJ2-3
clone size: .
D gene: TRBD2
CDR3 protein: CASPLGGSDTQYF
CDR3 DNA: TGTGCCAGCCCCCTGGGGGGGTCAGATACGCAGTATTTT

V gene: TRBV5-1
J gene: TRBJ2-3
clone size: .
D gene: .
CDR3 protein: CASSLGPESGTSTDTQYF
CDR3 DNA: TGCGCCAGCAGCTTGGGTCCCGAAAGCGGGACAAGCACAGATACGCAGTATTTT

V gene: TRBV10-3
J gene: TRBJ2-7
clone size: .
D gene: TRBD2
CDR3 protein: CAIRASGATSYEQYF
CDR3 DNA: TGTGCCATCAGGGCTAGCGGGGCTACCTCCTACGAGCAGTACTTC

V gene: TRBV20-1
J gene: TRBJ2-7
clone size: few
D gene: .
CDR3 protein: CSARAGNSYEQYF
CDR3 DNA: TGCAGTGCTAGAGCAGGTAACTCCTACGAGCAGTACTTC

V gene: TRBV6-2/TRBV6-3
J gene: TRBJ2-1
clone size: .
D gene: TRBD2
CDR3 protein: CASSKGTSGSYNEQFF
CDR3 DNA: TGTGCCAGCAGCAAAGGGACTAGCGGCTCCTACAATGAGCAGTTCTTC

V gene: TRBV20-1
J gene: TRBJ2-7
clone size: few
D gene: TRBD2
CDR3 protein: CSAKGLADSYEQYF
CDR3 DNA: TGCAGTGCCAAGGGACTAGCGGACTCCTACGAGCAGTACTTC

V gene: TRBV20-1
J gene: TRBJ2-1
clone size: few
D gene: .
CDR3 protein: CSPFMQIPYNEQFF
CDR3 DNA: TGCAGTCCTTTTATGCAGATACCCTACAATGAGCAGTTCTTC

V gene: TRBV6-6
J gene: TRBJ2-4
clone size: once
D gene: TRBD1
CDR3 protein: CASRDTPGQTENIQYF
CDR3 DNA: TGTGCCAGCAGAGACACTCCGGGACAGACCGAAAACATTCAGTACTTC

V gene: TRBV4-3
J gene: TRBJ2-1
clone size: few
D gene: .
CDR3 protein: CASSQEWGHYNEQFF
CDR3 DNA: TGCGCCAGCAGCCAAGAGTGGGGACATTACAATGAGCAGTTCTTC

V gene: TRBV5-1
J gene: TRBJ1-2
clone size: .
D gene: .
CDR3 protein: CASSPDTTNYGYTF
CDR3 DNA: TGCGCCAGCAGCCCGGACACAACTAACTATGGCTACACCTTC

V gene: TRBV4-2
J gene: TRBJ2-7
clone size: .
D gene: TRBD2
CDR3 protein: CAGSQESSGISYEQYF
CDR3 DNA: TGTGCCGGCAGCCAAGAGTCTAGCGGAATTTCCTACGAGCAGTACTTC

V gene: TRBV3-1
J gene: TRBJ2-1
clone size: few
D gene: TRBD2
CDR3 protein: CASSQRTSHEQFF
CDR3 DNA: TGTGCCAGCAGCCAGCGGACTAGCCATGAGCAGTTCTTC

V gene: TRBV5-1
J gene: TRBJ2-7
clone size: few
D gene: .
CDR3 protein: CASSLVVQAPRDEQYF
CDR3 DNA: TGCGCCAGCAGCTTGGTTGTCCAGGCTCCAAGGGATGAGCAGTACTTC

V gene: TRBV20-1
J gene: TRBJ2-1
clone size: .
D gene: .
CDR3 protein: CSARPYSGRGSREQFF
CDR3 DNA: TGCAGTGCTCGTCCCTACAGTGGGCGGGGAAGCAGGGAGCAGTTCTTC

V gene: TRBV6-2/TRBV6-3
J gene: TRBJ2-1
clone size: few
D gene: TRBD2
CDR3 protein: CASKRDLAGSYNEQFF
CDR3 DNA: TGTGCCAGCAAAAGAGATCTAGCGGGGTCATACAATGAGCAGTTCTTC

V gene: TRBV4-2
J gene: TRBJ1-2
clone size: few
D gene: .
CDR3 protein: CASSQAQFLYGYTF
CDR3 DNA: TGTGCCAGCAGCCAAGCGCAGTTTCTCTATGGCTACACCTTC

V gene: TRBV11-2
J gene: TRBJ1-1
clone size: .
D gene: .
CDR3 protein: CASSLGHSNRDNGEAFF
CDR3 DNA: TGTGCCAGCAGCTTAGGGCACTCAAACCGGGACAACGGTGAAGCTTTCTTT

V gene: TRBV20-1
J gene: TRBJ1-2
clone size: .
D gene: TRBD1
CDR3 protein: CSARDGWTGNGYTF
CDR3 DNA: TGCAGTGCTAGAGATGGCTGGACAGGGAATGGCTACACCTTC

V gene: TRBV20-1
J gene: TRBJ2-4
clone size: .
D gene: TRBD2
CDR3 protein: CSARPSGALAKNIQYF
CDR3 DNA: TGCAGTGCTAGACCTAGCGGGGCTCTAGCCAAAAACATTCAGTACTTC

V gene: TRBV27
J gene: TRBJ2-5
clone size: .
D gene: .
CDR3 protein: CASSFVRGRQETQYF
CDR3 DNA: TGTGCCAGCAGTTTCGTGAGGGGTCGTCAAGAGACCCAGTACTTC

V gene: TRBV20-1
J gene: TRBJ1-5
clone size: .
D gene: .
CDR3 protein: CSAPTVSSNQPQHF
CDR3 DNA: TGCAGTGCACCGACAGTTTCGAGCAATCAGCCCCAGCATTTT

V gene: TRBV7-2
J gene: TRBJ2-7
clone size: .
D gene: .
CDR3 protein: CASSVPGTSYEQYF
CDR3 DNA: TGTGCCAGCAGCGTGCCGGGGACTTCCTACGAGCAGTACTTC